This TCR beta chain comes out of a study of T cells in Graves' hyperthyroidism and ophthalmopathy. Amplified TCR beta CDR3 regions came from RNA transcripts. During a first-round RT-PCR of the TCR CDR3, the HTBI primer set was used. One entry per CDR3 protein results from TCRdb running MiXCR on the multiplex PCR reads. The table lists some 270,000 distinct CDR3 sequences, roughly an eighth of them singletons. Patients aged 18 to 65 had newly diagnosed hyperthyroidism lasting under 2 months. It was uncontrolled infection, other autoimmune disease, pregnancy or lactation that excluded patients. This clonotype occurred many times. J lost 3 bases, V lost 5 bases, and 9 bases had no gene match. Germline V gives CDR1 SEHNR, CDR2 FQNEAQ (reference sequence). The CDR3 extends over 15 amino acids.

This rearrangement joins TRBV7-9 to TRBJ1-2; 7 bases fit TRBD1. Input material: blood. The origin of this receptor is a woman aged 40-49 years with Graves' hyperthyroidism. The CDR3 here is CASSNPLTGHYGYTF. CDR3 bases: TGTGCCAGCAGCAACCCGTTGACAGGGCACTATGGCTACACCTTC.